What follows describes a single T cell receptor (beta chain). Its antigen is not known. Trimming at V came to 5 bases and at J to 3 bases, leaving 6 bases not matched to a gene. This CDR3 has 13 amino acids. CDR1 and CDR2 (germline): DFQATT, SNEGSKA (reference sequence). A single record per CDR3 protein comes from TCRdb applying MiXCR to the 5' RACE reads. The sample shows roughly 200,000 distinct CDR3 sequences, roughly 17% of them seen only once. This record belongs to a study of T-cell memory formation after mild COVID-19. As for the study in general: TCR clusters largely stayed donor specific. Overall study findings and caveats: Whether second-wave clones peaking at day 37 were SARS-CoV-2 specific went unconfirmed.

This TCR derives from an adult woman who had mild COVID-19 (a few samples of this study predate the infection). Cell type and time point are not known. The chain combines TRBV20-1 with TRBJ2-7, with 8 bases aligning to TRBD1. The sample comprised PBMCs or a T cell subset sorted from them (not recorded which). The CDR3: CSAQRTGNYEQYF. CDR3 nucleotides: TGCAGTGCTCAGCGGACAGGGAACTACGAGCAGTACTTC.